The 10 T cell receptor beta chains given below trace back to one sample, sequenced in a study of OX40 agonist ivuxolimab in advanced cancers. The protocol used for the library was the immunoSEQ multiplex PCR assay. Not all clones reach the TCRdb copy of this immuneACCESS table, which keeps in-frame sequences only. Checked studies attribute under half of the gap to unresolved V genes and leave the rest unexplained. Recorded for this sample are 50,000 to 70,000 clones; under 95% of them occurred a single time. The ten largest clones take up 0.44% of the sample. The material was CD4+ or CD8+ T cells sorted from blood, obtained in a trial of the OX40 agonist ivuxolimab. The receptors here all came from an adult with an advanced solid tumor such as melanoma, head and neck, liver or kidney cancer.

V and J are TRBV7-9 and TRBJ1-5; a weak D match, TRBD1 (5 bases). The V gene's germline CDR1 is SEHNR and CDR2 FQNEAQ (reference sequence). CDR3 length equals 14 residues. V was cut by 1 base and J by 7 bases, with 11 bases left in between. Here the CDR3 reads CASSLGPEGQPQHF. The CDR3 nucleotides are TGTGCCAGCAGCTTAGGGCCAGAGGGGCAGCCCCAGCATTTT.

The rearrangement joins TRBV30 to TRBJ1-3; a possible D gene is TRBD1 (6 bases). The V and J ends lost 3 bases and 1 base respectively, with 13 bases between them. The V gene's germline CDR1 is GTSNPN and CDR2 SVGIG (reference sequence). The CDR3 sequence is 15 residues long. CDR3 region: CAWREQGMSGNTIYF. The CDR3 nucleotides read TGTGCCTGGAGGGAACAGGGAATGTCTGGAAACACCATATATTTT.

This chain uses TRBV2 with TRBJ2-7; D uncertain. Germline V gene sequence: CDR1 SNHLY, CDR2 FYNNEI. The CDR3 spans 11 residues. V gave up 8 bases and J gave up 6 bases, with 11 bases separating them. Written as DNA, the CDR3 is TGTGCCAGCCAACTATCTTTCGAGCAGTACTTC. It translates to CASQLSFEQYF.

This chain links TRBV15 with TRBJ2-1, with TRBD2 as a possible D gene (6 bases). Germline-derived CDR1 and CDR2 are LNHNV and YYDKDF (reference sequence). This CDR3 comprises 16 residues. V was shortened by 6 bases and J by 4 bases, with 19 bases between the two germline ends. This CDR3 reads CATRYPQRAGYNEQFF. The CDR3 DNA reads TGTGCCACCAGATACCCTCAAAGGGCGGGATACAATGAGCAGTTCTTC.

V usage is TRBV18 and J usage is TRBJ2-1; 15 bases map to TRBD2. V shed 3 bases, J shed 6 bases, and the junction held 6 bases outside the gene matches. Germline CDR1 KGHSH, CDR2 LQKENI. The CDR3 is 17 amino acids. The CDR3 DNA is TGTGCCAGCTCACCCGGACTAGCGGGAGGGAAGACCAATGAGCAGTTCTTC. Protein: CASSPGLAGGKTNEQFF.

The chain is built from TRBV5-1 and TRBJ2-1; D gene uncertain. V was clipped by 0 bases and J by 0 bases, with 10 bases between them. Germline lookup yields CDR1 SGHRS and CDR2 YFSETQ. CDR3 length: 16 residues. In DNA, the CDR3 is TGCGCCAGCAGCTTGGCCGAAGCAATCTCCTACAATGAGCAGTTCTTC. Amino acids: CASSLAEAISYNEQFF. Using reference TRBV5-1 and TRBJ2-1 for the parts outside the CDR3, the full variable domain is KAGVTQTPRYLIKTRGQQVTLSCSPISGHRSVSWYQQTPGQGLQFLFEYFSETQRNKGNFPGRFSGRQFSNSRSEMNVSTLELGDSALYLCASSLAEAISYNEQFFGPGTRLTVL.

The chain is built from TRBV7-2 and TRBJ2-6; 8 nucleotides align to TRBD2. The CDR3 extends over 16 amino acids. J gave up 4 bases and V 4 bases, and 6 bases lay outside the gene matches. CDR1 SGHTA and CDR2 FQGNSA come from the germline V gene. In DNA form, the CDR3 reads TGTGCCAGCAGCTCTCGAGCGGGAGCAGGGGCCAACGTCCTGACTTTC. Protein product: CASSSRAGAGANVLTF.

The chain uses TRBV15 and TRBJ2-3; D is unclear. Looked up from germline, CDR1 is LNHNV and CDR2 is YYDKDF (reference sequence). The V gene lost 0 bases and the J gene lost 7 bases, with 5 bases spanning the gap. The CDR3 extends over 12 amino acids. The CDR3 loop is CATSRDVNTQYF. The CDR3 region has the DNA TGTGCCACCAGCAGAGATGTGAATACGCAGTATTTT. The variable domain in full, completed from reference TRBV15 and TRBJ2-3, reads DAMVIQNPRYQVTQFGKPVTLSCSQTLNHNVMYWYQQKSSQAPKLLFHYYDKDFNNEADTPDNFQSRRPNTSFCFLDIRSPGLGDTAMYLCATSRDVNTQYFGPGTRLTVL.

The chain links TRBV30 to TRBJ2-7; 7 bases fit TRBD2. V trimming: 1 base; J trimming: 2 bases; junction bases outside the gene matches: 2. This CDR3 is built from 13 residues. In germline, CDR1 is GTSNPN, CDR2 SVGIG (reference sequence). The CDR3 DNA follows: TGTGCCTGGAGTGGAGCGGGACCCTACGAGCAGTACTTC. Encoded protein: CAWSGAGPYEQYF. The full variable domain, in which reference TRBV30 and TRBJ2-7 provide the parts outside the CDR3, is SQTIHQWPATLVQPVGSPLSLECTVEGTSNPNLYWYRQAAGRGLQLLFYSVGIGQISSEVPQNLSASRPQDRQFILSSKKLLLSDSGFYLCAWSGAGPYEQYFGPGTRLTVT.

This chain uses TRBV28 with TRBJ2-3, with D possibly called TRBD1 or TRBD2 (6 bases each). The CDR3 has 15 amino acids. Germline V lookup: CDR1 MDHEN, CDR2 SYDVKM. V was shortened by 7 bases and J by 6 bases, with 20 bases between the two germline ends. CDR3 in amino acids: CASIEGGAGRDTQYF. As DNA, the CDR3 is TGTGCCAGCATAGAGGGGGGCGCGGGGAGGGATACGCAGTATTTT.